The clone carrying this T cell receptor beta chain appeared many times. The antigen is unknown. This entry comes from a study of T cell repertoires in cytomegalovirus infection. Study-wide points: Carriers of CMV plus the relevant HLA were identified by cumulative public TCR beta family frequency.

V was clipped by 4 bases and J by 2 bases, with 18 bases between them. The CDR3 extends over 17 amino acids. Germline V CDR1 and CDR2: SEHNR, FQNEAQ (reference sequence). A single record per CDR3 protein comes from TCRdb applying MiXCR to the reads. There are about a million distinct CDR3 sequences in the sample; approximately 30% occur only once, and around 15% lies in the top ten. This TCR was recovered from a human donor in good health (CMV status not recorded). Some clones in this sample may be carry-over from other donors' samples. The specimen was cultured CD8+ T cells from PBMCs, collected from culture after CMV antigen stimulation. The chain combines TRBV7-9 with TRBJ2-4; a possible D gene is TRBD2 (6 bases). CDR3 amino acids: CASSSAGGGVTKNIQYF. The DNA of the CDR3 is TGTGCCAGCAGCTCAGCGGGCGGCGGGGTCACCAAAAACATTCAGTACTTC.